The T cell receptor (beta chain) under discussion was sequenced for a study of T cells in localized non-small cell lung cancer. Study findings and constraints: Within adjacent lung there appeared a median approximately 58 of the top 100 tumor clones. Sequencing was restricted to one tumor region; therefore, heterogeneity remains possible. Uninvolved adjacent lung showed higher T cell clonality than tumor.

Clones were read by immunoSEQ multiplex PCR, and TCRdb kept only the in-frame ones, dropping some. The sample includes 26,000 or so clones, about nine tenths of them seen just once. In regard to this clone: Antigen specificity is unknown.

The V end lost 7 bases, the J end lost 1 base, and 10 bases lay between the germline ends. The CDR3 runs to 13 residues. The germline V gene encodes CDR1 MNHEY and CDR2 SVGAGI. The chain is built from TRBV6-5 and TRBJ1-1, with D unresolved. The source was peripheral blood, collected before any cancer treatment. This receptor was identified in a female donor aged 60 or older with stage II squamous cell lung carcinoma. CDR3 region: CASTLRGNTEAFF. CDR3 coding DNA: TGTGCCAGCACCCTCCGGGGGAACACTGAAGCTTTCTTT.